The 20 T cell receptor beta chains presented below share a single source sample, sequenced in a study of naive and memory T cell subsets (dated 2017 in TCRdb). Library preparation employed UMI-ligation and nested PCR. The sequencer listed for this sample is Illumina MiSeq. To cover both TRBC1 and TRBC2, the beta constant-region primer consisted of an equimolar mix of two oligonucleotides. The ligated cDNA went through four rounds of PCR with nested alpha and beta constant-region primers together with the SP2 primer. The public reads were reanalyzed by TCRdb: fastp trimming at Q25, MiXCR alignment, in-frame beta chains only. Each CDR3 protein appears once, grouped with its most common genes and DNA. The sample table holds just over 80,000 distinct CDR3 sequences, of which 9% were seen once. Clones ranked in the top ten supply roughly 1.2% of the sample. The sequenced sample was naive CD8+ T cells from blood. In the paper's terms, the cell subset or site label means: naive T cells, CD45RA high CD27+. Receptors originate from a human donor in good health.

This CDR3 reads CASSPNLGAYEQYF. The CDR3 DNA is TGCGCCAGCAGCCCGAATTTAGGAGCCTACGAGCAGTACTTC. This chain joins TRBV4-3 and TRBJ2-7; D unresolved. Trimming removed 4 bases at V and 2 bases at J, with 12 bases between. CDR1 is LGHNA and CDR2 is YSLEER in the germline V gene. This CDR3 is 14 amino acids long.

This clonotype was counted many times. The rearrangement links TRBV11-1 to TRBJ1-2; TRBD1 matches at 9 bases. CDR1 and CDR2 from the germline V gene are SGHAT and FQDESV (reference sequence). J was trimmed by 0 bases and V by 3 bases; bases with no gene match: 11. The CDR3 is 18 residues long. CDR3 coding DNA: TGTGCCAGCAGCTTGACAACAGGGGGCGCGATAGCTAACTATGGCTACACCTTC. Translated: CASSLTTGGAIANYGYTF.

This clonotype was counted only a few times. J is TRBJ2-5 and V is TRBV28; D is possibly TRBD1 (5 bases). In germline, CDR1 is MDHEN, CDR2 SYDVKM. The ends were cut back, 3 bases at V and 5 bases at J, with 13 bases in the middle. The CDR3 sequence is 14 residues long. CDR3 coding DNA: TGTGCCAGCAGTTTCCAGGGTGGGTTGGAGACCCAGTACTTC. This gives the protein CASSFQGGLETQYF.

There are many counts of this clonotype. The V and J genes are TRBV5-1 and TRBJ2-3, with D unclear. Trimming pared 0 bases from V and 6 bases from J, leaving 8 bases between. CDR1 SGHRS and CDR2 YFSETQ come from the germline V gene. The CDR3 runs to 13 residues. The CDR3 region has the DNA TGCGCCAGCAGCTTGGTGTCGGTGGATACGCAGTATTTT. Translated: CASSLVSVDTQYF.

This clonotype was found many times. The chain combines TRBV19 with TRBJ1-1; D uncertain. Trimming shortened V by 6 bases and J by 2 bases, and 7 bases separated the two germline ends. The CDR3 contains 12 residues. The germline CDR1 and CDR2 sequences are LNHDA and SQIVND (reference sequence). As DNA, the CDR3 is TGTGCCAGTAGGATTGGAAACACTGAAGCTTTCTTT. It is translated as CASRIGNTEAFF.

CDR3 residues: CASSITGTGGTGELFF. CDR3 bases: TGTGCCAGTAGTATCACGGGGACAGGGGGCACCGGGGAGCTGTTTTTT. The rearrangement uses TRBV19 and TRBJ2-2, with 11 positions matching TRBD1. Germline assignment: CDR1 LNHDA and CDR2 SQIVND (reference sequence). Germline trimming cut 3 bases from V and 4 bases from J; bases unmatched to any gene: 4. CDR3 size: 16 residues.

The genes are TRBV6-6 and TRBJ1-5; TRBD1 agrees at 7 bases. V shed 5 bases and J 2 bases; nucleotides not matched to a gene: 0. CDR3 length: 13 amino acids. CDR1 is MNHNY and CDR2 is SVGAGI in the germline V gene (reference sequence). CDR3 in amino acids: CASSDRGNQPQHF. In DNA, the CDR3 is TGTGCCAGCAGTGACAGGGGCAATCAGCCCCAGCATTTT.

This clonotype was counted a few times. The chain combines TRBV10-3 with TRBJ2-2, with D perhaps TRBD1 or TRBD2 (6 bases each). The CDR3 is 17 amino acids. Per the germline V gene, CDR1 is ENHRY and CDR2 is SYGVKD. V was trimmed by 7 bases and J by 4 bases, leaving 22 bases between them. The CDR3 here is CAIMALNRGTSTGELFF. Here the CDR3 DNA reads TGTGCCATCATGGCACTTAACCGGGGGACAAGCACCGGGGAGCTGTTTTTT.

This clonotype was seen a few times. V is TRBV4-1 and J is TRBJ2-7; D perhaps matches TRBD2 (5 bases). The CDR3 runs to 12 residues. CDR1 is MGHRA and CDR2 is YSYEKL in the germline V gene. Trimming removed 3 bases from V and 2 bases from J, with 5 bases in between. The CDR3 spells CASSQGAYEQYF. In nucleotides, the CDR3 is TGCGCCAGCAGCCAGGGAGCCTACGAGCAGTACTTC.

This clonotype is a singleton in its sample. This may come from a read error, since a much larger clone is one base off. The gene calls are TRBV7-8 and TRBJ2-5; TRBD2 agrees at 9 bases. CDR1 is SGHVS and CDR2 is FQNEAQ in the germline V gene. This CDR3 contains 15 residues. The CDR3 here is CASSLAGMRGETQYF. CDR3 bases: TGTGCCAGCAGCCTAGCGGGGATGAGGGGAGAGACCCAGTACTTC.

This clonotype occurred a few times. The chain uses TRBV5-6 and TRBJ2-1; D gene uncertain. V dropped 0 bases and J dropped 0 bases, with 10 bases sitting between them. CDR3 size: 16 residues. CDR1 and CDR2 (germline): SGHDT, YYEEEE. DNA of the CDR3: TGTGCCAGCAGCTTGGAACAGTCTAGCTCCTACAATGAGCAGTTCTTC. Amino acid sequence: CASSLEQSSSYNEQFF.

This clonotype showed up many times. CDR3 region: CASRDNLGTNYGYTF. The CDR3 nucleotides read TGTGCCAGCAGGGACAACCTTGGGACTAACTATGGCTACACCTTC. The chain uses TRBV7-9 and TRBJ1-2, with D possibly matching TRBD1 (5 bases). CDR3 length: 15 amino acids. Germline lookup yields CDR1 SEHNR and CDR2 FQNEAQ (reference sequence). V was pared by 6 bases and J by 0 bases, with 14 bases between.

This clonotype was recorded many times. This chain uses TRBV27 with TRBJ2-1; 10 positions match TRBD1. V lost 6 bases and J lost 3; bases outside the gene matches: 11. Per the germline V gene, CDR1 is MNHEY and CDR2 is SMNVEV (reference sequence). This CDR3 is 17 amino acids long. The CDR3: CASRTPRDRGSYNEQFF. The DNA for the CDR3 is TGTGCCAGCAGGACTCCGCGGGACAGGGGTAGCTACAATGAGCAGTTCTTC.

This clonotype was counted at least ten times. The V gene is TRBV9, the J gene TRBJ1-2; TRBD1 aligns across 7 bases. The ends lost 3 bases at V and 6 bases at J; junction bases unmatched: 8. This CDR3 has 14 amino acids. CDR1 is SGDLS and CDR2 is YYNGEE in the germline V gene. CDR3 nucleotides: TGTGCCAGCAGCGCCACAGGGGCCGGCGATGGCTACACCTTC. Its translation: CASSATGAGDGYTF.

This clonotype was observed many times. This chain uses TRBV6-2 or TRBV6-3 with TRBJ2-1, with D unclear. V shed 8 bases and J shed 0 bases, with 5 bases lying between them. Germline loops: CDR1 MNHEY, CDR2 SVGEGT. This CDR3 comprises 12 residues. The CDR3 DNA reads TGTGCCAGCGGGAACTCCTACAATGAGCAGTTCTTC. Translated: CASGNSYNEQFF.

This sequence joins TRBV5-4 and TRBJ2-7; 14 bases are shared with TRBD2. Trimming cost V 4 bases and J 7 bases; bases outside gene matches: 10. Germline-derived CDR1 and CDR2 are SGHNT and YYREEE (reference sequence). This CDR3 has 16 amino acids. The DNA for the CDR3 is TGTGCCAGCAGCGGGGCCGGGACTAGCGGGAGTTGGGAGCAGTACTTC. Residues: CASSGAGTSGSWEQYF.

This clonotype was counted ten times or more. The chain uses TRBV5-6 and TRBJ2-7, with D possibly matching TRBD2 (5 bases). The V and J ends lost 4 bases and 4 bases respectively, with 6 bases between them. Germline V gene data show CDR1 as SGHDT and CDR2 as YYEEEE. This CDR3 spans 11 amino acids. DNA for the CDR3: TGTGCCAGCAGCCGGACTTACGAGCAGTACTTC. This encodes CASSRTYEQYF.

This clonotype was counted many times. This chain connects TRBV10-3 to TRBJ1-5; a weak D match, TRBD1 (6 bases). V shed 10 bases and J shed 1 base, with 11 bases lying between them. This CDR3 has 13 amino acids. CDR1 is ENHRY, CDR2 SYGVKD, per germline. The CDR3: CASHRASNQPQHF. The CDR3 DNA follows: TGTGCCAGTCACAGGGCCAGCAATCAGCCCCAGCATTTT.

The table lists this clonotype with many counts. The chain carries TRBV5-6 and TRBJ2-5; TRBD2 might be the D (6 bases). The CDR3 covers 15 residues. Trimming pared 0 bases from V and 5 bases from J, leaving 14 bases between. In germline, CDR1 is SGHDT, CDR2 YYEEEE. DNA for the CDR3: TGTGCCAGCAGCTTGGATGGGGAGGAGGTGGAGACCCAGTACTTC. Translated: CASSLDGEEVETQYF. The variable domain in full, completed from reference TRBV5-6 and TRBJ2-5, reads DAGVTQSPTHLIKTRGQQVTLRCSPKSGHDTVSWYQQALGQGPQFIFQYYEEEERQRGNFPDRFSGHQFPNYSSELNVNALLLGDSALYLCASSLDGEEVETQYFGPGTRLLVL.

The chain couples TRBV2 to TRBJ2-1; D is perhaps TRBD2 (6 bases). The ends were cut back, 4 bases at V and 0 bases at J, with 10 bases in the middle. The CDR3 runs 15 residues. Germline assignment: CDR1 SNHLY and CDR2 FYNNEI. CDR3 residues: CASSVAADSYNEQFF. The CDR3 nucleotides read TGTGCCAGCAGTGTAGCGGCGGACTCCTACAATGAGCAGTTCTTC.